These 17 T cell receptor beta chains were sequenced from one sample in a study of shared clonotypes between healthy human individuals. The protocol was immunoSEQ multiplex PCR, while the TCRdb copy is restricted to in-frame clones and leaves out a portion. The sample carries 2 million to 2.5 million clones, approximately 95% recorded once. The sequencing sample was made of naive CD4+ T cells from PBMCs. As to subset: CD45RA+ positively selected. The source is a man aged 18 to 29 in good health. Some clones in this sample may be carry-over from other donors' samples.

The chain combines TRBV27 with TRBJ2-7, with TRBD2 matching 7 bases. V gave up 6 bases and J gave up 4 bases; unmatched junction bases: 9. CDR3 length: 14 amino acids. The germline CDR1 and CDR2 sequences are MNHEY and SMNVEV (reference sequence). CDR3 sequence (DNA): TGTGCCAGCAGCCAAAGCGGGAACCGGTACGAGCAGTACTTC. Its translation is CASSQSGNRYEQYF.

This clone came up a few times. The chain carries TRBV2 and TRBJ2-6; D remains unclear. The CDR3 is 15 amino acids. V shed 0 bases and J shed 0 bases, with 3 bases lying between them. Germline V lookup: CDR1 SNHLY, CDR2 FYNNEI. The CDR3 here is CASSEASSGANVLTF. The CDR3 DNA reads TGTGCCAGCAGTGAAGCCAGCTCTGGGGCCAACGTCCTGACTTTC. Complete variable domain (other parts from reference TRBV2 and TRBJ2-6): EPEVTQTPSHQVTQMGQEVILRCVPISNHLYFYWYRQILGQKVEFLVSFYNNEISEKSEIFDDQFSVERPDGSNFTLKIRSTKLEDSAMYFCASSEASSGANVLTFGAGSRLTVL.

The chain couples TRBV10-3 to TRBJ1-1; D may be TRBD1 (5 bases). Germline V lookup: CDR1 ENHRY, CDR2 SYGVKD. V was trimmed by 4 bases and J by 0 bases, leaving 9 bases between them. The CDR3 runs 14 residues. The CDR3: CAISVGGLNTEAFF. In DNA form, the CDR3 reads TGTGCCATCAGTGTTGGGGGGTTGAACACTGAAGCTTTCTTT.

V is TRBV28 and J is TRBJ2-7; the D gene is possibly TRBD2 (5 bases). CDR1 and CDR2 (germline): MDHEN, SYDVKM. The germline V and J ends were trimmed by 4 bases and 5 bases, with 12 bases remaining between them. The CDR3 totals 13 residues. DNA of the CDR3: TGTGCCAGCAGTTACCTCTTGAGGGACGAGCAGTACTTC. It specifies CASSYLLRDEQYF.

The chain has TRBV6-5 and TRBJ1-2; maybe TRBD1 (5 bases). V dropped 2 bases and J dropped 4 bases, with 11 bases sitting between them. CDR3 length equals 14 residues. Per germline, CDR1 MNHEY and CDR2 SVGAGI. In DNA form, the CDR3 reads TGTGCCAGCAGTTACAATGAGGGGAGCTATGGCTACACCTTC. Residues: CASSYNEGSYGYTF.

The chain has TRBV4-1 and TRBJ2-3; 8 positions match TRBD2. Germline V gene sequence: CDR1 MGHRA, CDR2 YSYEKL. This CDR3 is built from 15 residues. J was trimmed by 4 bases and V by 6 bases; bases with no gene match: 9. The CDR3 DNA is TGCGCCAGCAGTCGGAGCGGGAGCGTTCCAGATACGCAGTATTTT. Its protein is CASSRSGSVPDTQYF.

CDR3 amino acids: CASSYGTDPNYGYTF. DNA of the CDR3: TGCGCCAGCAGCTATGGGACGGACCCTAACTATGGCTACACCTTC. The V gene is TRBV5-1, the J gene TRBJ1-2, with D possibly matching TRBD1 (5 bases). Trimming removed 3 bases at V and 0 bases at J, with 12 bases between. This CDR3 comprises 15 residues. CDR1 SGHRS and CDR2 YFSETQ come from the germline V gene.

This chain uses TRBV28 with TRBJ1-2, with D possibly TRBD1 on 5 matching bases. Germline V gene data show CDR1 as MDHEN and CDR2 as SYDVKM. The CDR3 contains 13 residues. V was pared by 6 bases and J by 1 base, with 9 bases between. CDR3 amino acids: CASSWGSNYGYTF. The CDR3 DNA sequence: TGTGCCAGCAGCTGGGGCAGTAACTATGGCTACACCTTC.

The chain couples TRBV10-1 to TRBJ2-1; D is unclear. This CDR3 region has 17 residues. The V end lost 4 bases, the J end lost 0 bases, and 16 bases lay between the germline ends. The germline gives CDR1 WNHNN, CDR2 SYGVQD (reference sequence). CDR3 region: CASSASSFPSSYNEQFF. The CDR3 DNA follows: TGCGCCAGCAGTGCCTCCTCGTTCCCAAGCTCCTACAATGAGCAGTTCTTC.

The chain employs TRBV6-6 and TRBJ1-5; D uncertain. The germline gives CDR1 MNHNY, CDR2 SVGAGI (reference sequence). CDR3 size: 14 residues. V lost 2 bases and J lost 7, with 12 bases in between. CDR3 sequence: CASSYQTVRQPQHF. CDR3 sequence (DNA): TGTGCCAGCAGTTACCAGACCGTTAGACAGCCCCAGCATTTT.

Only a few counts were recorded for this clone. Other DNA sequences in the sample encode the same CDR3. The chain has TRBV30 and TRBJ1-5; D gene ambiguous. Germline assignment: CDR1 GTSNPN and CDR2 SVGIG (reference sequence). The CDR3 is 13 amino acids. With 3 bases removed from V and 1 base from J, the gap between germline ends came to 7 bases. The CDR3 coding sequence is TGTGCCTGGAGCGTGCAGAGCAATCAGCCCCAGCATTTT. Translated, it gives CAWSVQSNQPQHF.

This sequence joins TRBV30 and TRBJ1-2; 9 nucleotides match TRBD1. CDR1 and CDR2 from the germline V gene are GTSNPN and SVGIG (reference sequence). V was pared by 3 bases and J by 2 bases, with 1 base of the junction left unmatched. The CDR3 totals 13 residues. CDR3 in amino acids: CAWRDRGNYGYTF. The CDR3 DNA sequence: TGTGCCTGGAGGGACAGGGGAAACTATGGCTACACCTTC.

The chain has TRBV7-6 and TRBJ1-3, with D perhaps TRBD1 (5 bases). Trimming pared 4 bases from V and 0 bases from J, leaving 7 bases between. The germline V gene encodes CDR1 SGHVS and CDR2 FNYEAQ. The CDR3 spans 14 residues. The CDR3 DNA reads as TGTGCCAGCAGCTCGCAGGGCTCTGGAAACACCATATATTTT. It yields the protein CASSSQGSGNTIYF.

In its sample, this clone was seen a few times. The chain carries TRBV19 and TRBJ1-5; D uncertain. The CDR3 totals 12 residues. Germline loops: CDR1 LNHDA, CDR2 SQIVND (reference sequence). Trimming pared 8 bases from V and 7 bases from J, leaving 12 bases between. In DNA, the CDR3 is TGTGCCAGTGGGGTCGATAGGCAGCCCCAGCATTTT. The encoded protein is CASGVDRQPQHF. Full variable domain (outside the CDR3, taken from reference TRBV19 and TRBJ1-5): DGGITQSPKYLFRKEGQNVTLSCEQNLNHDAMYWYRQDPGQGLRLIYYSQIVNDFQKGDIAEGYSVSREKKESFPLTVTSAQKNPTAFYLCASGVDRQPQHFGDGTRLSIL.

The chain is built from TRBV6-4 and TRBJ2-2; TRBD1 is a possible D gene (6 bases). The CDR3 totals 14 residues. The ends were cut back, 9 bases at V and 0 bases at J, with 11 bases in the middle. Germline loops: CDR1 MRHNA, CDR2 SNTAGT. The CDR3 bases are TGTGCCAGTAGACAGGCAACGAACACCGGGGAGCTGTTTTTT. It encodes CASRQATNTGELFF.

The rearrangement uses TRBV5-6 and TRBJ1-1, with 12 bases lining up with TRBD1. This CDR3 contains 16 residues. Per germline, CDR1 SGHDT and CDR2 YYEEEE. V dropped 4 bases and J dropped 4; count of bases not matched to a gene: 8. The CDR3 region is CASSPGTGGRSTEAFF. The CDR3 region has the DNA TGTGCCAGCAGCCCAGGGACAGGGGGCCGGAGCACTGAAGCTTTCTTT.

V gene TRBV6-5 combines with J gene TRBJ2-1, with 9 nucleotides matching TRBD2. V gave up 2 bases and J gave up 7 bases; unmatched junction bases: 9. Germline CDR1 MNHEY, CDR2 SVGAGI. The CDR3 has 16 amino acids. In DNA, the CDR3 is TGTGCCAGCAGTTACGTTGGTAGCGGGAGAAGTAATGAGCAGTTCTTC. Protein sequence: CASSYVGSGRSNEQFF.